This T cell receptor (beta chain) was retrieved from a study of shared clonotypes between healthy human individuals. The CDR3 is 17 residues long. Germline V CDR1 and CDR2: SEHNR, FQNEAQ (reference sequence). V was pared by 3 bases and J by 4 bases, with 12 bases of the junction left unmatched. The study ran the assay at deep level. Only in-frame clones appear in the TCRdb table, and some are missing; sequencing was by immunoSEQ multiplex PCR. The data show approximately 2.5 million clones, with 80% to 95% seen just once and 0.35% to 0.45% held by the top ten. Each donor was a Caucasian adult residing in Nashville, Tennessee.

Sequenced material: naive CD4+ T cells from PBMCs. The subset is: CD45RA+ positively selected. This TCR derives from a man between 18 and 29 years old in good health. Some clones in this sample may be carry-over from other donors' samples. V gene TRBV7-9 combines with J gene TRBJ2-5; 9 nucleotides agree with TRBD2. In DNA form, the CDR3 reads TGTGCCAGCAGCTTCCGAGAAAAGTTAGCGGGAGTAGAGACCCAGTACTTC. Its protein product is CASSFREKLAGVETQYF.